Included here is one TCR beta chain sequence, with context. Its antigen remains unknown. It was with 60 Vbeta and 13 Jbeta primers that the PCR ran. Produced via immunoSEQ multiplex PCR; TCRdb's table is partial and in-frame only. The profile shows 170,000 or so clones, around three quarters of them singletons. This sample stems from a study of cytomegalovirus exposure and HLA in healthy donors. Study-wide background: Prior work identified 120 million or so unique TCR beta sequences in approximately 180 million T cells. The Caucasian-associated ancestry cluster held 65% to 85% of some 420 genotyped donors.

These donors, healthy bone marrow donors, were studied. Regarding the study as a whole: Reportedly, fewer N-insertions than the approximately 650-donor mean appeared in an Asian-associated ancestry cluster in a later analysis.

CDR1 and CDR2 (germline): KGHSH, LQKENI. This CDR3 contains 14 residues. The J segment lost 4 bases and the V segment lost 3 bases, leaving 3 bases of the junction unmatched. This sequence was found in a boy aged 5-17 years in good health and CMV-seronegative. Material for sequencing was PBMCs. The chain recombines TRBV18 with TRBJ2-7; TRBD1 aligns across 10 bases. This chain's CDR3 is CASSPGQGRYEQYF. The DNA for the CDR3 is TGTGCCAGCTCACCGGGACAGGGGCGTTACGAGCAGTACTTC. The variable domain in full, completed from reference TRBV18 and TRBJ2-7, reads NAGVMQNPRHLVRRRGQEARLRCSPMKGHSHVYWYRQLPEEGLKFMVYLQKENIIDESGMPKERFSAEFPKEGPSILRIQQVVRGDSAAYFCASSPGQGRYEQYFGPGTRLTVT.